Below, 10 T cell receptor beta chains from the same sample are listed, as sequenced in a study of T cells in Graves' hyperthyroidism and ophthalmopathy. RNA transcripts gave rise to amplified TCR beta CDR3 regions. A set of HTBI primers served as the primers for a first-round RT-PCR of the TCR CDR3. TCRdb recomputed calls from the multiplex PCR reads with MiXCR, one row per CDR3 protein. The data hold over 250,000 distinct CDR3 sequences, with about 25% observed a single time. Specimen: blood. All receptors come from a man between 35 and 55 years old with Graves' hyperthyroidism that later progressed to Graves' ophthalmopathy.

In this sample, this clonotype turned up many times. This chain links TRBV19 with TRBJ2-5; 7 bases align to TRBD2. The CDR3 loop spans 14 amino acids. Germline CDR1 is LNHDA and CDR2 is SQIVND (reference sequence). V shed 3 bases and J 7 bases; nucleotides not matched to a gene: 8. CDR3 nucleotides: TGTGCCAGTAGTATCGGGGGGAAATTTGTGACCCAGTACTTC. Encoded protein: CASSIGGKFVTQYF.

This clonotype was recorded at least ten times. The gene calls are TRBV29-1 and TRBJ1-5, with TRBD1 matching 9 bases. After removal of 6 bases from V and 4 bases from J, the junction contained 13 bases not matched to a gene. The CDR3 consists of 16 residues. Germline CDR1 reads SQVTM; CDR2 reads ANQGSEA. The CDR3 nucleotides read TGCAGCGTCGTCGTTGGTGGGACAGGGCCAAATCAGCCCCAGCATTTT. Amino acid sequence: CSVVVGGTGPNQPQHF.

V and J are TRBV6-2 or TRBV6-3 and TRBJ2-7; tentatively, D is TRBD1 (6 bases). The CDR3 is 16 amino acids. V was clipped by 2 bases and J by 6 bases, with 20 bases between them. Per germline, CDR1 MNHEY and CDR2 SVGEGT. In DNA form, the CDR3 reads TGTGCCAGCAGTTACGGTGGCTCGGGACATCTTTCCGAGCAGTACTTC. Translation gives CASSYGGSGHLSEQYF.

This clonotype was found a few times. The J gene is TRBJ1-1, the V gene TRBV6-1; no firm D call. Trimming left V 5 bases short and J 4 bases short, with 14 bases between. This CDR3 contains 14 residues. Germline V lookup: CDR1 MNHNS, CDR2 SASEGT. The CDR3 nucleotides read TGTGCCAGCAGTCCCGGGCCCTGGGCCACTGAAGCTTTCTTT. Residues: CASSPGPWATEAFF.

The chain recombines TRBV7-2 with TRBJ1-3, with a possible D match to TRBD1 (6 bases). Germline V gene sequence: CDR1 SGHTA, CDR2 FQGNSA. The CDR3 sequence is 14 residues long. The germline V and J ends were trimmed by 5 bases and 8 bases, with 16 bases remaining between them. Written as DNA, the CDR3 is TGTGCCAGCAGCATCTCAGGGGTCGGAGACACCATATATTTT. It is translated as CASSISGVGDTIYF.

This clonotype was recorded once. The chain links TRBV20-1 to TRBJ1-5; D may be TRBD1 (6 bases). The CDR3 extends over 13 amino acids. V shed 6 bases and J shed 7 bases, with 16 bases lying between them. The germline gives CDR1 DFQATT, CDR2 SNEGSKA (reference sequence). CDR3 DNA: TGCAGTGCCAACCGGGACAACAGCCAGCCCCAGCATTTT. It specifies CSANRDNSQPQHF.

This chain joins TRBV12-3 or TRBV12-4 and TRBJ1-2; D might be TRBD1 (5 bases). The CDR3 is 18 residues long. Deletions cut 6 bases from V and 5 bases from J, with 28 bases between. CDR3 DNA: TGTGCCAGCAGGCCTAACTTCGGGGGAACGATGCTACGGTATGGCTACACCTTC. This sequence encodes CASRPNFGGTMLRYGYTF.

This clonotype was found a few times. V is TRBV12-3 or TRBV12-4 and J is TRBJ1-2; D uncertain. The CDR3 totals 13 residues. Trimming removed 6 bases from V and 0 bases from J, with 8 bases in between. CDR3 amino acids: CASSRLSNYGYTF. As DNA, the CDR3 is TGTGCCAGCAGCCGGCTTTCTAACTATGGCTACACCTTC.

The chain links TRBV7-2 to TRBJ2-5, with D tentatively TRBD1 (5 bases). CDR1 SGHTA and CDR2 FQGNSA come from the germline V gene. This CDR3 spans 13 amino acids. The V and J ends lost 0 bases and 7 bases respectively, with 9 bases between them. The CDR3 coding sequence is TGTGCCAGCAGCTTAGCGCAGGGCGGGACCCAGTACTTC. It yields the protein CASSLAQGGTQYF.

Many counts were recorded for this clonotype. This chain links TRBV19 with TRBJ1-2; D uncertain. Germline CDR1 and CDR2: LNHDA and SQIVND (reference sequence). The CDR3 consists of 14 residues. The V gene lost 3 bases and the J gene lost 0 bases, with 8 bases spanning the gap. CDR3 region: CASSMTRSNYGYTF. In DNA form, the CDR3 reads TGTGCCAGTAGTATGACACGGTCTAACTATGGCTACACCTTC. Based on the CDR3 plus reference TRBV19 and TRBJ1-2, the full variable domain is DGGITQSPKYLFRKEGQNVTLSCEQNLNHDAMYWYRQDPGQGLRLIYYSQIVNDFQKGDIAEGYSVSREKKESFPLTVTSAQKNPTAFYLCASSMTRSNYGYTFGSGTRLTVV.